This T cell receptor (beta chain) was documented in a study of immune cell composition in non-small cell lung cancer. Libraries were prepared by immunoSEQ multiplex PCR; TCRdb keeps only in-frame clonotypes and omits some of them. Here the sample spans roughly 16,000 clones, 77% being singletons. By frequency in the sample, this clone is large. CDR1 is MDHEN and CDR2 is SYDVKM in the germline V gene. Losses at the gene ends were 7 bases for V and 2 bases for J; bases not matched to a gene: 6. This CDR3 comprises 14 residues. Normal lung was sampled as far from the tumour as possible, at least 3 cm. The data also belong to a second study, concerning CD4 T cells in lung cancer.

The TCR comes from a human donor with non-small cell lung cancer. The chain joins TRBV28 to TRBJ2-5; 8 bases line up with TRBD2. The sample taken for sequencing was non-adjacent lung tissue. CDR3 loop: CASTDGLAQETQYF. CDR3 sequence (DNA): TGTGCCAGCACCGACGGACTAGCTCAAGAGACCCAGTACTTC.